This is a list of T cell receptor beta chains from one sample in a study of blood T cells in healthy people across ages. TCRdb re-analysed the 5' RACE reads in MiXCR, keeping a single row per CDR3 protein. The repertoire holds more than 700,000 distinct CDR3 sequences, with around half as singletons. The sample was blood. The receptors come from a man older than 75 in good health. Both conserved end residues are part of each CDR3. A D gene is named only where the DNA matches it firmly. Clone size appears in some rows only: once, few, many, or a class for an expanded clone.

CDR3 | DNA | V | D | size | J
CASSYGGLGSRHEQYF | TGTGCCAGCAGTTACGGAGGTCTCGGGAGTCGCCACGAGCAGTACTTC | TRBV6-5 | NA | NA | TRBJ2-7
CAISEGTGTSGDYEQYF | TGTGCCATCAGTGAGGGTACCGGGACTAGCGGAGACTACGAGCAGTACTTC | TRBV10-3 | TRBD2 | few | TRBJ2-7
CASSSRRPRETQYF | TGTGCCAGCAGTTCCCGGAGGCCTAGGGAGACCCAGTACTTC | TRBV28 | NA | few | TRBJ2-5
CASSYAGTWYEQYF | TGCGCCAGCAGCTACGCAGGGACTTGGTACGAGCAGTACTTC | TRBV5-1 | NA | NA | TRBJ2-7
CASTKTGYGYTF | TGTGCCAGCACCAAGACAGGGTATGGCTACACCTTC | TRBV12-3/TRBV12-4 | TRBD1 | NA | TRBJ1-2
CASSLGQGGHEQYF | TGTGCCAGCAGCCTAGGACAGGGAGGCCACGAGCAGTACTTC | TRBV27 | TRBD1 | NA | TRBJ2-7
CSVVTGEETQYF | TGCAGCGTTGTCACAGGGGAAGAGACCCAGTACTTC | TRBV29-1 | TRBD1 | few | TRBJ2-5
CATSDADPYNEQFF | TGTGCCACCAGTGATGCAGACCCCTACAATGAGCAGTTCTTC | TRBV24-1 | NA | NA | TRBJ2-1
CSVDRGGNIQYF | TGCAGCGTTGACAGGGGAGGAAACATTCAGTACTTC | TRBV29-1 | NA | NA | TRBJ2-4
CSARGPGTGDEQYF | TGCAGTGCTAGAGGACCCGGGACAGGGGATGAGCAGTACTTC | TRBV20-1 | TRBD1 | NA | TRBJ2-5
CATSRDPSFAKFF | TGTGCCACCAGCAGAGATCCCAGTTTTGCTAAGTTCTTC | TRBV15 | NA | NA | TRBJ2-1
CASSLAGQGESDTQYF | TGCGCCAGCAGCTTGGCCGGACAGGGAGAGTCAGATACGCAGTATTTT | TRBV5-1 | TRBD1 | few | TRBJ2-3
CASSQQPGTGGNSPLHF | TGTGCCAGCAGCCAGCAGCCCGGGACAGGGGGAAATTCACCCCTCCACTTT | TRBV5-5 | TRBD1 | NA | TRBJ1-6
CAVSIGGGTYNEQFF | TGTGCCGTCAGTATCGGGGGAGGGACCTACAATGAGCAGTTCTTC | TRBV10-3 | TRBD2 | NA | TRBJ2-1
CASSPWTSGVTDTQYF | TGTGCCAGCAGTCCTTGGACTAGCGGGGTCACAGATACGCAGTATTTT | TRBV12-3/TRBV12-4 | TRBD2 | NA | TRBJ2-3
CASSLMGGLETQYF | TGTGCCAGCAGCTTAATGGGGGGCCTAGAGACCCAGTACTTC | TRBV11-2 | NA | many | TRBJ2-5
CASSLDRYTDAQYF | TGTGCCAGCAGCTTGGACAGATACACAGATGCGCAGTATTTT | TRBV7-2 | NA | NA | TRBJ2-3
CATSRDRGGEQYF | TGTGCCACCAGCAGAGACAGGGGAGGCGAGCAGTACTTC | TRBV15 | NA | many | TRBJ2-7